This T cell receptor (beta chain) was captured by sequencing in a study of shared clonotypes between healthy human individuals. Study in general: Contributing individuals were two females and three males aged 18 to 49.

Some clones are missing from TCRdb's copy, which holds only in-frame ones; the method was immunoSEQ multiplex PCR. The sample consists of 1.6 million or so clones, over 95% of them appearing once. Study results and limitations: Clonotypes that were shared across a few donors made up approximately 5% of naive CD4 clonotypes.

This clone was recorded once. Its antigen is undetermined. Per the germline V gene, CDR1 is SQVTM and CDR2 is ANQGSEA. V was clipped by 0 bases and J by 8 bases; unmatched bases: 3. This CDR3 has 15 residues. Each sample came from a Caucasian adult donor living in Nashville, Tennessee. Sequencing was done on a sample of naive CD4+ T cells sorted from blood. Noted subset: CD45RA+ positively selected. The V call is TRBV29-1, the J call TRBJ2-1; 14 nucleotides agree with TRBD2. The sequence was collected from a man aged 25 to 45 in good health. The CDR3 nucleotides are TGCAGCGTTGAAGATCGGGGACTAGCGGGAGATGAGCAGTTCTTC. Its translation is CSVEDRGLAGDEQFF.